The following is a TCR beta chain sequence with its context. Its antigen is unknown. The PCR employed 60 Vbeta primers together with 13 Jbeta primers. Some clones are missing from TCRdb's copy, which holds only in-frame ones; the method was immunoSEQ multiplex PCR. Of around 130,000 clones listed, around 70% are singletons. This entry is derived from a study of cytomegalovirus exposure and HLA in healthy donors. Whole-study results and caveats: Reportedly, cytomegalovirus status was diagnosed with high sensitivity and specificity. The study carried out a later analysis of TCR beta sequences. It associated approximately 17,000 of them with specific HLA alleles at a false discovery rate of 0.05.

The TCR originated in a woman aged 25 to 39 in good health and CMV-seronegative. The sequenced sample was PBMCs.

The CDR3 nucleotides read TGTGCCTGGGCTAGCGGAGTTTCCTACGAGCAGTACTTC. This codes for CAWASGVSYEQYF. The chain uses TRBV7-2 and TRBJ2-7; 7 bases fit TRBD2. Germline lookup yields CDR1 SGHTA and CDR2 FQGNSA. The CDR3 has 13 amino acids. With 11 bases clipped from V and 1 base from J, the junction kept 8 bases outside the gene matches.